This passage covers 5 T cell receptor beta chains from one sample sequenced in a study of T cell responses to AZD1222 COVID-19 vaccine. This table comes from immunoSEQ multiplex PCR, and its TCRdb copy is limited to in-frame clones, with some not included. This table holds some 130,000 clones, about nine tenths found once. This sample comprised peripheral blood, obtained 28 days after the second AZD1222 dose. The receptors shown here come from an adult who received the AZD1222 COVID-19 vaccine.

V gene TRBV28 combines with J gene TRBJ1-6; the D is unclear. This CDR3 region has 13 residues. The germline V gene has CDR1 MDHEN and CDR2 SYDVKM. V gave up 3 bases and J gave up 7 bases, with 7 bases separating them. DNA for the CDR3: TGTGCCAGCAGTTTGGTTGGGAATTCACCCCTCCACTTT. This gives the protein CASSLVGNSPLHF.

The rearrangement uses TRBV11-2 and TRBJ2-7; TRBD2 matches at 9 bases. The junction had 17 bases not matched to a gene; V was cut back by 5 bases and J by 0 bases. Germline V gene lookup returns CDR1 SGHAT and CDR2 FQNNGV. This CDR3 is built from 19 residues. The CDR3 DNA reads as TGTGCCAGCAGCCCGCCATTTCGCGGGAGGGCTCGAAGCTCCTACGAGCAGTACTTC. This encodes CASSPPFRGRARSSYEQYF.

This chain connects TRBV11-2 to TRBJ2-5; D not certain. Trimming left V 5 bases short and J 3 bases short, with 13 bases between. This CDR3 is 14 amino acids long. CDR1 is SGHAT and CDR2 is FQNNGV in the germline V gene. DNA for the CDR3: TGTGCCAGCAGCCGGTGGGTCAGTGAAGAGACCCAGTACTTC. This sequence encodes CASSRWVSEETQYF. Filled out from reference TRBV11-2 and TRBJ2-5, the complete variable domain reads EAGVAQSPRYKIIEKRQSVAFWCNPISGHATLYWYQQILGQGPKLLIQFQNNGVVDDSQLPKDRFSAERLKGVDSTLKIQPAKLEDSAVYLCASSRWVSEETQYFGPGTRLLVL.

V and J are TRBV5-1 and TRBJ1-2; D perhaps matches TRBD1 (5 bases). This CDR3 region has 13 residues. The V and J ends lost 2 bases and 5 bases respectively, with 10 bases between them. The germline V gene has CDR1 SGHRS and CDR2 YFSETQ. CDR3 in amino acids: CASSFPGVYGYTF. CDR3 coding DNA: TGCGCCAGCAGCTTTCCGGGGGTTTATGGCTACACCTTC.

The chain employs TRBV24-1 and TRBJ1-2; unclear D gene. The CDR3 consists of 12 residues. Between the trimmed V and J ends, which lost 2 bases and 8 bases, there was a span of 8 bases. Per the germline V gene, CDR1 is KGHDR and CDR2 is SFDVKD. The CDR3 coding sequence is TGTGCCACCAGTGATTCCCAGGCCGGCTACACCTTC. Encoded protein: CATSDSQAGYTF.